The 5 T cell receptor beta chains given below trace back to one sample, sequenced in a study of blood T cell repertoires in COVID-19. TCRdb's table, derived via immunoSEQ multiplex PCR, lists solely in-frame clones and lacks some. The data hold some 320,000 clones, with roughly 90% observed a single time. Sequencing input: PBMCs or T cells enriched from blood (not recorded which). Receptor source: a man aged 55 to 70 who had recovered from COVID-19.

The rearrangement uses TRBV7-9 and TRBJ2-2; TRBD2 might be the D (5 bases). CDR1 is SEHNR and CDR2 is FQNEAQ in the germline V gene (reference sequence). Between the trimmed V and J ends, which lost 5 bases and 1 base, there was a span of 5 bases. The CDR3 consists of 13 residues. CDR3 sequence: CASSGLNTGELFF. In nucleotides, the CDR3 is TGTGCCAGCAGCGGACTGAACACCGGGGAGCTGTTTTTT.

The chain links TRBV29-1 to TRBJ1-4, with 9 bases fitting TRBD1. Germline trimming cut 2 bases from V and 10 bases from J; bases unmatched to any gene: 11. The CDR3 length is 15 residues. Germline V CDR1 and CDR2: SQVTM, ANQGSEA. CDR3 protein: CSVEHRRDRDGKLFF. In nucleotides, the CDR3 is TGCAGCGTTGAACACCGGCGGGACAGGGACGGAAAACTGTTTTTT.

The genes are TRBV18 and TRBJ1-5; TRBD1 aligns across 9 bases. The CDR3 is made up of 15 amino acids. Looked up from germline, CDR1 is KGHSH and CDR2 is LQKENI. The trim removed 5 bases at V and 1 base at J, leaving 3 bases unmatched. The CDR3 is CASSVQGASNQPQHF. DNA for the CDR3: TGTGCCAGCTCAGTACAGGGGGCGAGCAATCAGCCCCAGCATTTT.

V usage is TRBV2 and J usage is TRBJ1-6; TRBD1 matches at 9 bases. The CDR3 extends over 14 amino acids. Germline V gives CDR1 SNHLY, CDR2 FYNNEI. V gave up 9 bases and J gave up 9 bases; unmatched junction bases: 9. The CDR3 nucleotides read TGTGCCAGTAAACGGGACAGGGAGATTTCACCCCTCCACTTT. Amino acid sequence: CASKRDREISPLHF.

The chain joins TRBV7-8 to TRBJ2-7, with TRBD2 as a possible D gene (7 bases). Trimming cost V 7 bases and J 1 base, with 14 bases left between them. This CDR3 is 14 amino acids long. In germline, CDR1 is SGHVS, CDR2 FQNEAQ. CDR3 sequence reads: CASNQAGASYEQYF. CDR3 nucleotide sequence: TGTGCCAGCAACCAGGCGGGGGCGTCCTACGAGCAGTACTTC.